The 32 T cell receptor beta chains presented below share a single source sample, sequenced in a study of blood T cells in healthy people across ages (dated by TCRdb to the mid-2010s). The protocol used for the library was 5' RACE. Data came from an Illumina HiSeq 2500. The second PCR ran for about 7 to 11 cycles and used a J-beta primer mix along with a sample-barcoded 5' primer. TCRdb reprocessed the public reads (quality trimming at Q25 with fastp, clone calling with MiXCR) and kept in-frame beta chains. For every CDR3 protein sequence, its rows merge into one entry that carries the most common genes and DNA. This sample gives 1.4 million to 1.5 million distinct CDR3 sequences in total; 42% of them show up just once. 7.9% of the sample comes from the top ten. The sequenced sample was blood. These receptor sequences come from a woman between 18 and 30 years old in good health.

The V gene is TRBV20-1, the J gene TRBJ2-3, with 11 bases lining up with TRBD2. V was clipped by 4 bases and J by 4 bases; unmatched bases: 10. Germline assignment: CDR1 DFQATT and CDR2 SNEGSKA (reference sequence). The CDR3 length is 16 residues. This CDR3 is CSAIPNSGGASDTQYF. The CDR3 coding sequence is TGCAGTGCTATACCCAATAGCGGGGGGGCATCAGATACGCAGTATTTT.

This clonotype was observed a few times. The rearrangement uses TRBV12-3 or TRBV12-4 and TRBJ2-5; 10 bases are a match to TRBD2. The CDR3 has 15 residues. The V segment lost 3 bases and the J segment 3 bases; nucleotides outside the gene matches: 4. CDR3 sequence (DNA): TGTGCCAGCAGTTTCCCAGCGGGAGGGGAAGAGACCCAGTACTTC. It codes for CASSFPAGGEETQYF.

This clonotype was found a few times. J is TRBJ1-2 and V is TRBV12-5; D is unresolved. Germline CDR1 reads LGHNT; CDR2 reads FRNRAP. Trimming pared 1 base from V and 6 bases from J, leaving 9 bases between. This CDR3 is built from 13 residues. The DNA for the CDR3 is TGTGCTAGTGGTTTGGGCGGGTTCAATGGCTACACCTTC. This translates into CASGLGGFNGYTF.

This clonotype is a singleton in its sample. This chain connects TRBV6-4 to TRBJ2-7; TRBD1 aligns across 10 bases. V was pared by 7 bases and J by 4 bases, with 13 bases of the junction left unmatched. The germline CDR1 and CDR2 sequences are MRHNA and SNTAGT. This CDR3 comprises 16 residues. The chain's CDR3 is CASTMARGQGRYEQYF. The CDR3 DNA reads as TGTGCCAGCACTATGGCACGGGGACAGGGGCGATACGAGCAGTACTTC.

This clonotype appeared once. For the CDR3, the DNA is TGTGCCAGCTCACCACTCTGGACCCTTTTAGATACGCAGTATTTT. This encodes CASSPLWTLLDTQYF. The V call is TRBV18, the J call TRBJ2-3; D is unclear. V was shortened by 1 base and J by 5 bases, with 13 bases between the two germline ends. This CDR3 has 15 amino acids. The germline CDR1 and CDR2 sequences are KGHSH and LQKENI. Full variable domain (remainder filled in from reference TRBV18 and TRBJ2-3): NAGVMQNPRHLVRRRGQEARLRCSPMKGHSHVYWYRQLPEEGLKFMVYLQKENIIDESGMPKERFSAEFPKEGPSILRIQQVVRGDSAAYFCASSPLWTLLDTQYFGPGTRLTVL.

The CDR3 loop reads CAISGSLASGGEAEQFF. The CDR3 DNA sequence: TGTGCCATCAGTGGAAGTTTGGCTAGCGGGGGGGAGGCTGAGCAGTTCTTC. J is TRBJ2-1 and V is TRBV10-3; TRBD2 aligns across 12 bases. Trimming removed 4 bases from V and 9 bases from J; junction bases left unmatched: 13. There are 17 residues in the CDR3. Per germline, CDR1 ENHRY and CDR2 SYGVKD.

The chain employs TRBV7-2 and TRBJ2-7; D is uncertain. V was shortened by 1 base and J by 0 bases, with 10 bases between the two germline ends. CDR1 and CDR2 (germline): SGHTA, FQGNSA. The CDR3 spans 15 residues. The CDR3 DNA reads TGTGCCAGCAGCTTAGGGTGGTCTAGCTCCTACGAGCAGTACTTC. It encodes CASSLGWSSSYEQYF.

J is TRBJ2-2 and V is TRBV29-1; weak D call: TRBD1 (5 bases). The germline gives CDR1 SQVTM, CDR2 ANQGSEA. The CDR3 runs 14 residues. The CDR3 here is CSAYSDTNTGELFF. CDR3 nucleotides: TGCAGTGCTTATTCGGACACAAACACCGGGGAGCTGTTTTTT.

V is TRBV4-1 and J is TRBJ1-5; 7 nucleotides match TRBD1. The V segment lost 1 base and the J segment 1 base; nucleotides outside the gene matches: 10. The CDR3 extends over 18 amino acids. From germline, CDR1 is MGHRA and CDR2 YSYEKL. The CDR3 here is CASSQVEGAGGSNQPQHF. CDR3 in DNA: TGCGCCAGCAGCCAAGTTGAGGGGGCTGGGGGGAGCAATCAGCCCCAGCATTTT.

This clonotype has just a few counts. The gene calls are TRBV14 and TRBJ1-2, with a possible D match to TRBD1 (6 bases). This CDR3 has 13 amino acids. Germline V gives CDR1 SGHDN, CDR2 FVKESK. V lost 6 bases, J lost 5 bases, and 13 bases lay in between. CDR3 amino acids: CASSKQGKYGYTF. The CDR3 region has the DNA TGTGCCAGCAGTAAGCAGGGGAAGTATGGCTACACCTTC.

This clonotype showed up just a few times. The V gene is TRBV5-1, the J gene TRBJ2-7; 7 bases line up with TRBD1. This CDR3 has 14 amino acids. The V segment lost 0 bases and the J segment 6 bases; nucleotides outside the gene matches: 6. CDR1 is SGHRS and CDR2 is YFSETQ in the germline V gene. The CDR3 region has the DNA TGCGCCAGCAGCTTGGTTCAGGGGGTGGTCGAGCAGTACTTC. Residues: CASSLVQGVVEQYF.

This clonotype was detected a few times. The chain is built from TRBV9 and TRBJ2-7; TRBD2 might be the D (5 bases). Deletions cut 2 bases from V and 2 bases from J, with 14 bases between. Germline V lookup: CDR1 SGDLS, CDR2 YYNGEE. The CDR3 covers 15 residues. The CDR3 protein is CASSVSLGMPYEQYF. CDR3 DNA sequence: TGTGCCAGCAGCGTCTCCCTCGGGATGCCCTACGAGCAGTACTTC.

This clonotype was observed a handful of times. The genes are TRBV25-1 and TRBJ1-2; TRBD1 might be the D (6 bases). V lost 7 bases and J 4 bases, leaving 10 bases between the germline ends. CDR1 is MGHDK and CDR2 is SYGVNS in the germline V gene. The length of the CDR3 is 12 residues. CDR3 amino acids: CASKGGLYGYTF. In DNA, the CDR3 is TGTGCCAGCAAGGGGGGACTCTATGGCTACACCTTC.

This clonotype was detected only a few times. DNA of the CDR3: TGCGCCAGCAGCTCTCGGACAGATCAACAAGAGACCCAGTACTTC. It encodes CASSSRTDQQETQYF. The chain joins TRBV5-1 to TRBJ2-5; a possible D gene is TRBD1 (6 bases). CDR3 length equals 15 residues. Germline CDR1 and CDR2: SGHRS and YFSETQ. V was clipped by 3 bases and J by 2 bases, with 14 bases between them.

This chain's CDR3 is CSVEGYRREGTIYF. The CDR3 DNA sequence: TGCAGCGTTGAGGGTTACCGACGCGAGGGCACCATATATTTT. The chain employs TRBV29-1 and TRBJ1-3; D not resolved. This CDR3 spans 14 amino acids. The germline gives CDR1 SQVTM, CDR2 ANQGSEA. The germline V and J ends were trimmed by 3 bases and 9 bases, with 18 bases remaining between them. Together with reference TRBV29-1 and TRBJ1-3, the CDR3 gives the full variable domain: SAVISQKPSRDICQRGTSLTIQCQVDSQVTMMFWYRQQPGQSLTLIATANQGSEATYESGFVIDKFPISRPNLTFSTLTVSNMSPEDSSIYLCSVEGYRREGTIYFGEGSWLTVV.

This clonotype has a single count. This could be a read error, since a much larger clone is one nucleotide away. The chain employs TRBV5-1 and TRBJ2-1; D is unclear. The CDR3 has 15 residues. V lost 2 bases and J 8 bases, leaving 17 bases between the germline ends. Germline-derived CDR1 and CDR2 are SGHRS and YFSETQ. CDR3 region: CASSFVGIPQDEQFF. The CDR3 DNA reads TGCGCCAGCAGCTTCGTCGGTATCCCCCAAGATGAGCAGTTCTTC.

The V gene is TRBV4-1, the J gene TRBJ2-7, with TRBD1 identical over 7 bases. The CDR3 extends over 14 amino acids. Losses at the gene ends were 5 bases for V and 0 bases for J; bases not matched to a gene: 4. From germline, CDR1 is MGHRA and CDR2 YSYEKL. The CDR3 region has the DNA TGCGCCAGCAGCATGACAGGGACCTCCTACGAGCAGTACTTC. It encodes CASSMTGTSYEQYF.

The chain links TRBV29-1 to TRBJ2-7, with D tentatively TRBD1 or TRBD2 (5 bases each). Germline loops: CDR1 SQVTM, CDR2 ANQGSEA. This CDR3 comprises 11 residues. V dropped 7 bases and J dropped 4 bases, with 11 bases sitting between them. DNA of the CDR3: TGCAGCGGGGGGACCGTGTACGAGCAGTACTTC. It translates to CSGGTVYEQYF.

The CDR3 nucleotides are TGTGCCAGCAGCTCAGGTCCGGGACAGGGCTCACCCCTCCACTTT. Its protein product is CASSSGPGQGSPLHF. This sequence joins TRBV7-9 and TRBJ1-6; 9 nucleotides align to TRBD1. The V and J ends lost 4 bases and 10 bases, in that order; junction bases with no gene match: 8. CDR1 and CDR2 from the germline V gene are SEHNR and FQNEAQ (reference sequence). This CDR3 has 15 residues.

This clonotype came up a few times. V is TRBV4-1 and J is TRBJ2-7; 10 bases agree with TRBD1. Germline trimming cut 1 base from V and 5 bases from J; bases unmatched to any gene: 11. The CDR3 has 17 amino acids. Germline CDR1 reads MGHRA; CDR2 reads YSYEKL. The CDR3 nucleotides read TGCGCCAGCAGCCAAGCTCCACCCGGGACAGGGGCCCACGAGCAGTACTTC. Residues: CASSQAPPGTGAHEQYF.

CDR3 sequence (DNA): TGCAGTGCTAGATCGACAGGGCCGATGAACACTGAAGCTTTCTTT. Translating it yields CSARSTGPMNTEAFF. The chain combines TRBV20-1 with TRBJ1-1, with 7 bases fitting TRBD1. Germline CDR1 and CDR2: DFQATT and SNEGSKA (reference sequence). V lost 2 bases, J lost 0 bases, and 6 bases stayed unmatched. The CDR3 runs to 15 residues.

In its sample, this clonotype was seen a few times. This chain uses TRBV5-1 with TRBJ2-1, with D possibly TRBD1 on 5 matching bases. Per germline, CDR1 SGHRS and CDR2 YFSETQ. This CDR3 has 16 residues. The V and J ends lost 2 bases and 4 bases respectively, with 16 bases between them. The CDR3 bases are TGCGCCAGCAGCTTAGGTCAGGGAAAGGGGTACAATGAGCAGTTCTTC. Its translation: CASSLGQGKGYNEQFF.

The chain joins TRBV24-1 to TRBJ2-3, with D perhaps TRBD1 (6 bases). There are 15 residues in the CDR3. The V gene's germline CDR1 is KGHDR and CDR2 SFDVKD. V gave up 3 bases and J gave up 1 base, with 10 bases separating them. The CDR3 DNA is TGTGCCACCAGTGATGCTTCAGGGGGCACAGATACGCAGTATTTT. It encodes CATSDASGGTDTQYF.

The V call is TRBV10-3, the J call TRBJ2-5, with TRBD2 as a possible D gene (6 bases). Germline V gene data show CDR1 as ENHRY and CDR2 as SYGVKD. This CDR3 contains 14 residues. V was pared by 3 bases and J by 3 bases, with 11 bases between. As DNA, the CDR3 is TGTGCCATCAGTGACTGGACTAAAGAAGAGACCCAGTACTTC. It specifies CAISDWTKEETQYF.

This chain uses TRBV12-1 with TRBJ2-7. TRBV12-1 is recorded as a pseudogene. CDR3 length equals 15 residues. CDR3 protein: CASSPPGSGSYEQYF. The CDR3 nucleotides read TGTGCCAGCAGCCCGCCTGGCAGCGGCTCATACGAGCAGTACTTC.

V is TRBV4-1 and J is TRBJ2-3; TRBD1 is a possible D gene (5 bases). Deletions cut 5 bases from V and 2 bases from J, with 17 bases between. This CDR3 is built from 16 residues. CDR1 MGHRA and CDR2 YSYEKL come from the germline V gene. For the CDR3, the DNA is TGCGCCAGCAGCGCGTGGGGCGGAGAGGTCACAGATACGCAGTATTTT. It yields the protein CASSAWGGEVTDTQYF.

The chain employs TRBV20-1 and TRBJ2-3, with D hard to call. V dropped 6 bases and J dropped 5 bases, with 6 bases sitting between them. In germline, CDR1 is DFQATT, CDR2 SNEGSKA (reference sequence). CDR3 length equals 10 residues. The CDR3 sequence: CSAEEDTQYF. CDR3 in DNA: TGCAGTGCCGAGGAAGATACGCAGTATTTT.

The chain uses TRBV29-1 and TRBJ1-2, with D perhaps matching TRBD1 (5 bases). The CDR3 covers 10 residues. Germline CDR1 SQVTM, CDR2 ANQGSEA. V lost 7 bases and J lost 8, with 11 bases in between. The CDR3: CSDGTRGYTF. In DNA, the CDR3 is TGCAGCGACGGGACGAGGGGCTACACCTTC.

As concerns this clonotype: The junction shows a germline mismatch at one end, possibly a read error. The gene calls are TRBV6-6 and TRBJ2-7; TRBD1 aligns across 7 bases. The CDR3 extends over 17 amino acids. Germline-derived CDR1 and CDR2 are MNHNY and SVGAGI (reference sequence). The CDR3, as DNA: TGTGCCGGCAGTTACCCTACTCGGGACAGAAACTCCTACGAGCAGTACTTC. Protein: CAGSYPTRDRNSYEQYF.

This clonotype was detected a few times. V is TRBV10-3 and J is TRBJ1-2, with D maybe TRBD1 (6 bases). This CDR3 is 12 amino acids long. V lost 8 bases, J lost 6 bases, and 13 bases lay in between. The V gene's germline CDR1 is ENHRY and CDR2 SYGVKD. CDR3 DNA sequence: TGTGCCATCTCCGATCCAGGGGATGGCTACACCTTC. Its translation is CAISDPGDGYTF.

In its sample, this clonotype was seen a few times. This chain connects TRBV4-2 to TRBJ2-7, with 10 positions matching TRBD2. V dropped 0 bases and J dropped 9; count of bases not matched to a gene: 11. The CDR3 spans 16 residues. Germline V CDR1 and CDR2: LGHNA, YNFKEQ. CDR3 residues: CASSQDPLLAGSGQYF. The CDR3 bases are TGTGCCAGCAGCCAAGATCCCCTACTAGCGGGGTCGGGGCAGTACTTC.

The V call is TRBV12-3 or TRBV12-4, the J call TRBJ1-1, with D possibly TRBD1 on 5 matching bases. Between the trimmed V and J ends, which lost 4 bases and 0 bases, there was a span of 12 bases. The CDR3 has 15 residues. DNA of the CDR3: TGTGCCAGCAGTTCCCGTCAGGGTATGAACACTGAAGCTTTCTTT. As protein: CASSSRQGMNTEAFF.